What follows are 11 T cell receptor beta chains derived from one specimen sequenced in a study of T cell responses to AZD1222 COVID-19 vaccine. TCRdb's table, derived via immunoSEQ multiplex PCR, lists solely in-frame clones and lacks some. The sample includes around 150,000 clones, 90% seen only once; the top ten take around 3.6%. The starting material was peripheral blood, obtained on day 0 of AZD1222 vaccination. These receptors all stem from an adult in good health.

The chain has TRBV7-2 and TRBJ1-2; TRBD1 is a possible D gene (5 bases). CDR1 SGHTA and CDR2 FQGNSA come from the germline V gene. The CDR3 extends over 15 amino acids. V was shortened by 5 bases and J by 5 bases, with 18 bases between the two germline ends. The CDR3: CASSPQTESPYGYTF. Written as DNA, the CDR3 is TGTGCCAGCAGCCCTCAGACAGAGTCCCCGTATGGCTACACCTTC.

V gene TRBV9 combines with J gene TRBJ2-3; 9 nucleotides align to TRBD1. Germline V gives CDR1 SGDLS, CDR2 YYNGEE. The CDR3 is 16 residues long. V lost 3 bases, J lost 2 bases, and 7 bases stayed unmatched. CDR3 coding DNA: TGTGCCAGCAGCGCTCGGACAGGGGAGGACACAGATACGCAGTATTTT. Translated: CASSARTGEDTDTQYF.

The chain carries TRBV3-1 (or the pseudogene TRBV3-2) and TRBJ1-1, with 11 bases lining up with TRBD1. J was trimmed by 3 bases and V by 4 bases; bases with no gene match: 4. This CDR3 has 15 residues. Germline lookup yields CDR1 LGHDT and CDR2 YNNKEL (reference sequence). The CDR3 protein is CASSPRTGGYTEAFF. The CDR3 DNA follows: TGTGCCAGCAGCCCTCGGACAGGGGGCTACACTGAAGCTTTCTTT.

The chain has TRBV7-9 and TRBJ2-3; TRBD2 aligns across 14 bases. Trimming cost V 5 bases and J 2 bases; bases outside gene matches: 9. The germline CDR1 and CDR2 sequences are SEHNR and FQNEAQ (reference sequence). This CDR3 region has 18 residues. The CDR3 is CASSPGTSGRALTDTQYF. As DNA, the CDR3 is TGTGCCAGCAGCCCAGGGACTAGCGGGAGAGCCCTCACAGATACGCAGTATTTT.

The rearrangement uses TRBV29-1 and TRBJ2-5, with 9 bases aligning to TRBD2. With V trimmed by 5 bases and J by 5 bases, 6 bases remained unmatched. The CDR3 has 13 residues. Germline CDR1 and CDR2: SQVTM and ANQGSEA. CDR3 sequence: CSVPLAGIETQYF. CDR3 nucleotides: TGCAGCGTTCCCCTAGCGGGGATCGAGACCCAGTACTTC.

V usage is TRBV11-2 and J usage is TRBJ1-1; maybe TRBD1 (6 bases). The germline V and J ends were trimmed by 1 base and 2 bases, with 11 bases remaining between them. The CDR3 runs to 15 residues. The germline gives CDR1 SGHAT, CDR2 FQNNGV. CDR3 residues: CASSLGQGPNTEAFF. CDR3 sequence (DNA): TGTGCCAGCAGCTTAGGGCAGGGGCCCAACACTGAAGCTTTCTTT.

This chain connects TRBV7-9 to TRBJ2-7, with 10 bases lining up with TRBD1. Trimming cost V 7 bases and J 7 bases; bases outside gene matches: 10. Per germline, CDR1 SEHNR and CDR2 FQNEAQ (reference sequence). The CDR3 contains 14 residues. CDR3 sequence: CASISGTGAFEQYF. The DNA of the CDR3 is TGTGCCAGCATCTCCGGGACAGGGGCTTTTGAGCAGTACTTC. Filled out from reference TRBV7-9 and TRBJ2-7, the complete variable domain reads DTGVSQNPRHKITKRGQNVTFRCDPISEHNRLYWYRQTLGQGPEFLTYFQNEAQLEKSRLLSDRFSAERPKGSFSTLEIQRTEQGDSAMYLCASISGTGAFEQYFGPGTRLTVT.

This chain links TRBV7-2 with TRBJ2-3; no firm D call. Germline V gene data show CDR1 as SGHTA and CDR2 as FQGNSA. This CDR3 has 14 residues. V was pared by 5 bases and J by 0 bases, with 9 bases between. The CDR3, as DNA: TGTGCCAGCAGCGTACGACTTAGCACAGATACGCAGTATTTT. Amino acid sequence: CASSVRLSTDTQYF.

The V gene is TRBV9, the J gene TRBJ2-7; D gene ambiguous. Trimming removed 6 bases at V and 5 bases at J, with 18 bases between. The CDR3 is made up of 14 amino acids. CDR1 is SGDLS, CDR2 YYNGEE, per germline. This CDR3 reads CASTPGPANHEQYF. The CDR3 bases are TGTGCCAGCACTCCGGGCCCGGCGAACCACGAGCAGTACTTC.

This rearrangement joins TRBV30 to TRBJ1-2; D not certain. Trimming pared 1 base from V and 8 bases from J, leaving 5 bases between. In germline, CDR1 is GTSNPN, CDR2 SVGIG (reference sequence). The CDR3 contains 10 residues. Here the CDR3 DNA reads TGTGCCTGGAGTGGGACCGGCTACACCTTC. Residues: CAWSGTGYTF.

The rearrangement links TRBV2 to TRBJ2-2, with TRBD2 as a possible D gene (6 bases). The germline V gene encodes CDR1 SNHLY and CDR2 FYNNEI. This CDR3 spans 14 amino acids. The ends were cut back, 6 bases at V and 10 bases at J, with 18 bases in the middle. CDR3 sequence: CASSPWRGPAELFF. CDR3 DNA: TGTGCCAGCAGCCCTTGGCGGGGTCCGGCGGAGCTGTTTTTT.